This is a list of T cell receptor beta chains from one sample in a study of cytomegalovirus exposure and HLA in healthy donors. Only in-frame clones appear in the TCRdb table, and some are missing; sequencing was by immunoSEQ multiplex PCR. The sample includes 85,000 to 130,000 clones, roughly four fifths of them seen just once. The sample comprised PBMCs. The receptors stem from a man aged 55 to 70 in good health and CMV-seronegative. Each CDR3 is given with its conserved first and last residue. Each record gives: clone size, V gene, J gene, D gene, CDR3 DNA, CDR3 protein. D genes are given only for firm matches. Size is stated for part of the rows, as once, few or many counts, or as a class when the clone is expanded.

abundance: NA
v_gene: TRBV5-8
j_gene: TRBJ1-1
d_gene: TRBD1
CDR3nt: TGTGCCAGCAGGGGGGACAGGGGGCTCAATGAAGCTTTCTTT
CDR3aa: CASRGDRGLNEAFF

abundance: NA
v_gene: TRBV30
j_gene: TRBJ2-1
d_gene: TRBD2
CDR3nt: TGTGCCTGGAGTGTACGGGGGGGCCATGAGCAGTTCTTC
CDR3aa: CAWSVRGGHEQFF

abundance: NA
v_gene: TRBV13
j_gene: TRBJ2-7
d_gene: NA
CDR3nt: TGTGCCAGCAGCTTAGGGCCAGGAGCAGACAGCTTCGACGAGCAGTACTTC
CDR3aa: CASSLGPGADSFDEQYF

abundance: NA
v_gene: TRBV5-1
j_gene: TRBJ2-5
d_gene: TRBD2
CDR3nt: TGCGCCAGCAGCTTGGAAGCTAGCGGGGGGCCCCAGTACTTC
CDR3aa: CASSLEASGGPQYF

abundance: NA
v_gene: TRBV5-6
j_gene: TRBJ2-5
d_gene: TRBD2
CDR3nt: TGTGCCACCCGACTAGCGGGGGCCGGAGAGACCCAGTACTTC
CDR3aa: CATRLAGAGETQYF

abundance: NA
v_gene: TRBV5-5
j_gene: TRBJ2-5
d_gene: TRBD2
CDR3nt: TGTGCCACCAAGCGGGGGGCCCGCGGGGAAGAGACCCAGTACTTC
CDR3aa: CATKRGARGEETQYF

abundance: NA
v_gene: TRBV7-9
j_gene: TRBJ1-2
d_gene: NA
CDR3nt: TGTGCCAGCAGCCTGACTGATTCCGGCTATGGCTACACCTTC
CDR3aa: CASSLTDSGYGYTF

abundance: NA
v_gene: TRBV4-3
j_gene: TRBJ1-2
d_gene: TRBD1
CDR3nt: TGCGCCAGCAGCCAAGACCTCGACAGGGACGGCTACACCTTC
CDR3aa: CASSQDLDRDGYTF

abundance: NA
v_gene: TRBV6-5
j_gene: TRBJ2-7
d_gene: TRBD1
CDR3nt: TGTGCCAGCAGTTACGCGGACAGGCCTCCCTACGAGCAGTACTTC
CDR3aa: CASSYADRPPYEQYF

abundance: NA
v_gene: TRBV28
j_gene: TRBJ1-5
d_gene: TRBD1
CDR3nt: TGTGCCAGCAGTCCTCGTGACAGGGGCAATCAGCCCCAGCATTTT
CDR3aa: CASSPRDRGNQPQHF

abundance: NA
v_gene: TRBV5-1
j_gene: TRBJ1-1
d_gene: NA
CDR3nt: TGCGCCAGCAGGTCTACCGGGACACAGGAGCGAATATTT
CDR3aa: CASRSTGTQERIF

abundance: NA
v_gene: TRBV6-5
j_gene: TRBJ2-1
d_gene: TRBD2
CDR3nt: TGTGCCAGCAGTTACCGGATTGCGGGGGGGAAAAATGAGCAGTTCTTC
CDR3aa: CASSYRIAGGKNEQFF

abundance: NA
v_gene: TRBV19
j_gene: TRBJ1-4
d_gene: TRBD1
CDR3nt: TGTGCCAGTAGCCGTGACAGGGAGAGGGGAAATGAAAAACTGTTTTTT
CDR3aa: CASSRDRERGNEKLFF

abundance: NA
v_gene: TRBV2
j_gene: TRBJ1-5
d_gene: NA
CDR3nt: TGTGCCAGCAGACTTGGACAATCGAATCAGCCCCAGCATTTT
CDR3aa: CASRLGQSNQPQHF

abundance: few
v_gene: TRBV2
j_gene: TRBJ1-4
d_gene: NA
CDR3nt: TGTGCCAGCAGTGAAGAGGGGTTCGGAAAACTGTTTTTT
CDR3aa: CASSEEGFGKLFF

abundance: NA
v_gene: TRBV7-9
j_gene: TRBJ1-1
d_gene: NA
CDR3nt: TGTGCCAGCAGCCCAATAGGACAGAACACTGAAGCTTTCTTT
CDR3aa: CASSPIGQNTEAFF

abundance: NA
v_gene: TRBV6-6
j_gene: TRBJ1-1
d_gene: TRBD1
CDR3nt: TGTGCCAGCACCCGGGACAGGGGGCGCATGAACACTGAAGCTTTCTTT
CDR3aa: CASTRDRGRMNTEAFF

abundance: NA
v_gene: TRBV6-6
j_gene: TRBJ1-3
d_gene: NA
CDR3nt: TGTGCCAGCAGGGCTTCCTACACCATATATTTT
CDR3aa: CASRASYTIYF

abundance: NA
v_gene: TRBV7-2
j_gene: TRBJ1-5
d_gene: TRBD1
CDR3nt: TGTGCCAGCAGCTTATTACAGCAGGGGGGCCAGCCCCAGCATTTT
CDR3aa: CASSLLQQGGQPQHF

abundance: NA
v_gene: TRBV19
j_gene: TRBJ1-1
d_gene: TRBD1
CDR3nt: TGTGCCAGTAAGCCCTCGTCACACAGGGGACTGAACACTGAAGCTTTCTTT
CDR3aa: CASKPSSHRGLNTEAFF

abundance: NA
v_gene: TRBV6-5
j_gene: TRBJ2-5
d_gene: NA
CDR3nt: TGTGCCAGCAACTACGAAGAGACCCAGTACTTC
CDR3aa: CASNYEETQYF

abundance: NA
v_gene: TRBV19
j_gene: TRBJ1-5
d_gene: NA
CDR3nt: TGTGCCAGTAGTATAGAGACAGCCTCATTTCGCCTGCAGCCCCAGCATTTT
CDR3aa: CASSIETASFRLQPQHF